This T cell receptor (beta chain) was identified during a study of T-cell reconstitution after alpha-beta-depleted transplantation in children. Unique molecular identifiers were used in preparing the TCRbeta library. In TCRdb, the PCR reads were re-called with MiXCR into one record per CDR3 protein. The sample has approximately 650,000 distinct CDR3 sequences, 10% to 15% seen once. This TCR derives from a girl aged 2 to 10 with congenital amegakaryocytic thrombocytopenia, due to receive a stem cell transplant. Sequenced material: PBMCs, taken before TCRalphabeta/CD19-depleted stem cell transplant.

In DNA form, the CDR3 reads TGTGCCAGCAGAACTACTCCGAACACTGAAGCTTTCTTT. This gives the protein CASRTTPNTEAFF. This chain links TRBV7-9 with TRBJ1-1, with unresolved D. The V gene's germline CDR1 is SEHNR and CDR2 FQNEAQ (reference sequence). Trimming pared 6 bases from V and 1 base from J, leaving 9 bases between. The CDR3 runs to 13 residues.